This TCR beta chain originates from a study of cytomegalovirus exposure and HLA in healthy donors. Study-level points and caveats: Rates of TCR association differed by HLA locus in a later analysis, with DRB1 highest and HLA-C lowest. Within a later analysis, the majority of CMV-associated TCR beta chains appeared HLA-restricted. According to reports, the classifier identified cytomegalovirus status with high specificity and sensitivity.

About this clone itself: The antigen remains unidentified.

The PCR had 60 Vbeta and 13 Jbeta primers. Measured with immunoSEQ multiplex PCR; TCRdb has only the in-frame clones, and not every one. This sample has about 90,000 clones, with about 66% found just once. V was shortened by 6 bases and J by 2 bases, with 13 bases between the two germline ends. Germline V lookup: CDR1 MNHEY, CDR2 SVGAGI. The CDR3 spans 14 residues. The sequence was collected from a woman between 50 and 59 years old in good health and CMV-seropositive. The chain carries TRBV6-5 and TRBJ1-1; possibly TRBD1 for D (6 bases). The sequencing sample was made of PBMCs. CDR3 bases: TGTGCCAGCAGCCTCGGACAGCCAAACACTGAAGCTTTCTTT. Its translation is CASSLGQPNTEAFF.